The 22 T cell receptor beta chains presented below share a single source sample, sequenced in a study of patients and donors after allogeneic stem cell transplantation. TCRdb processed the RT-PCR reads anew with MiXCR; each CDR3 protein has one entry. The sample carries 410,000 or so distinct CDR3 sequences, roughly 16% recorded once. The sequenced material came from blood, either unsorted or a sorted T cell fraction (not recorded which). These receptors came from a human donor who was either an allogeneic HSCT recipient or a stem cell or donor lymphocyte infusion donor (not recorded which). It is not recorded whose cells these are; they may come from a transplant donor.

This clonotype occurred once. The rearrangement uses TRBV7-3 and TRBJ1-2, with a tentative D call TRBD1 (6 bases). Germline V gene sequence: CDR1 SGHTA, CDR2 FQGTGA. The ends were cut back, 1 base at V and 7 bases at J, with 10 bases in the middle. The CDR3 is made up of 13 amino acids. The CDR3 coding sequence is TGTGCCAGCAGCTTAAAGGGGGGTGGTGGCTACACCTTC. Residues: CASSLKGGGGYTF.

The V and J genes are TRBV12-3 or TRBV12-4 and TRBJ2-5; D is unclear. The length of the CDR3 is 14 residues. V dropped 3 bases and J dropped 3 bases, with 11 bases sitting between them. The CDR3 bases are TGTGCCAGCAGTTTGATTTTTTTGAAAGAGACCCAGTACTTC. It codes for CASSLIFLKETQYF.

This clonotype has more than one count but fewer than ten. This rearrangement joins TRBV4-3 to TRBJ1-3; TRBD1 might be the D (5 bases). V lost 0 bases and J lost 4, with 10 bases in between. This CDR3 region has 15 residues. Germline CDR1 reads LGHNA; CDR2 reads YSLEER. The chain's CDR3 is CASSQEGARGNTIYF. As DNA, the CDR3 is TGCGCCAGCAGCCAAGAAGGGGCGCGGGGAAACACCATATATTTT.

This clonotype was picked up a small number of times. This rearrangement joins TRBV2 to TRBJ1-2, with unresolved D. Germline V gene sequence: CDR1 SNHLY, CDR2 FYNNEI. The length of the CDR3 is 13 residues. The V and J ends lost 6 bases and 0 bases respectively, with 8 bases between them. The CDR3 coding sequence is TGTGCCAGCAGGCTGCAATCTAACTATGGCTACACCTTC. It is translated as CASRLQSNYGYTF.

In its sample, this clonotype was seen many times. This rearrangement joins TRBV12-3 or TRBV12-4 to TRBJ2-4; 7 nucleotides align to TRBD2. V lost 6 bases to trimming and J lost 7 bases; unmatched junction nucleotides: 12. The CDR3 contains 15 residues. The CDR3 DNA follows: TGTGCCAGCAGCCCTTCTTTGCGACTAGCCAACATTCAGTACTTC. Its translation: CASSPSLRLANIQYF.

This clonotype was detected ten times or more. CDR3 in amino acids: CASSLEPKWGYTF. For the CDR3, the DNA is TGTGCCAGCAGCTTAGAGCCCAAGTGGGGCTACACCTTC. The genes are TRBV13 and TRBJ1-2; the D is unclear. Germline loops: CDR1 PRHDT, CDR2 FYEKMQ (reference sequence). The CDR3 is 13 residues long. V dropped 1 base and J dropped 8 bases, with 11 bases sitting between them.

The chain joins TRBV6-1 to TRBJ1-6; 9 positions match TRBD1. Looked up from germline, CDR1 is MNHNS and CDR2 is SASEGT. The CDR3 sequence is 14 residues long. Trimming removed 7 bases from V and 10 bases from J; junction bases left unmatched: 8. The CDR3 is CASNLQGARSPLHF. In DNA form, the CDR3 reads TGTGCCAGCAACCTACAGGGGGCAAGGTCACCCCTCCACTTT.

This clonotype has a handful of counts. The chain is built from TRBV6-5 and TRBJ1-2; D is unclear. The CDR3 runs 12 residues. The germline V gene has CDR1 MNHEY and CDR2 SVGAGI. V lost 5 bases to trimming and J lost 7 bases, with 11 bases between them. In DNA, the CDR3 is TGTGCCAGCAGTACCTGGGCCGGTGGCTACACCTTC. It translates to CASSTWAGGYTF.

The CDR3 region is CASSFSDRAQPQHF. CDR3 coding DNA: TGTGCCAGCAGTTTTTCGGACAGGGCTCAGCCCCAGCATTTT. V and J are TRBV28 and TRBJ1-5, with 8 bases fitting TRBD1. Germline CDR1 MDHEN, CDR2 SYDVKM. CDR3 length: 14 amino acids. V lost 3 bases to trimming and J lost 6 bases; unmatched junction nucleotides: 4.

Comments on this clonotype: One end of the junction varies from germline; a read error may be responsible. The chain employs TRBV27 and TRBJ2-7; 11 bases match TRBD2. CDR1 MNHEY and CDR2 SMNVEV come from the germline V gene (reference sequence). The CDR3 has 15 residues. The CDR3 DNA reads TGTGCCGGCAGTTTAAGGACTAGCGGGTTTTACGAGCAGTACTTC. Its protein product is CAGSLRTSGFYEQYF.

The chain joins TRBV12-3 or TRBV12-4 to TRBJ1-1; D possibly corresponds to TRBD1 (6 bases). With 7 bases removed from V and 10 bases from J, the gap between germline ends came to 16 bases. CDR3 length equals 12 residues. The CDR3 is CASNLKGGGAFF. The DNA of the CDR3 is TGTGCCAGCAATCTTAAAGGGGGAGGAGCTTTCTTT.

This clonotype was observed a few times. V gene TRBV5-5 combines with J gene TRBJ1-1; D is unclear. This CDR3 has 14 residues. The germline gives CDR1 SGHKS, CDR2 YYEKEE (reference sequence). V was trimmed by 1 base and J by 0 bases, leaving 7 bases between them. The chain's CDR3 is CASSLLMLNTEAFF. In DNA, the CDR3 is TGTGCCAGCAGCTTGCTTATGCTGAACACTGAAGCTTTCTTT. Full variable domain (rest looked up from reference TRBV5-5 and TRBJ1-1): DAGVTQSPTHLIKTRGQQVTLRCSPISGHKSVSWYQQVLGQGPQFIFQYYEKEERGRGNFPDRFSARQFPNYSSELNVNALLLGDSALYLCASSLLMLNTEAFFGQGTRLTVV.

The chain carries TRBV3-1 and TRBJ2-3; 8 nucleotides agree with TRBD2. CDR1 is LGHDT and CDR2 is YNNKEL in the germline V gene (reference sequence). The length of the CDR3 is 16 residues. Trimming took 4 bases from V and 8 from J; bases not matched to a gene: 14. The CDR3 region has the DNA TGTGCCAGCAGCCGCTCTAGCGGGCCCCTCGGGGGTACGCAGTATTTT. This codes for CASSRSSGPLGGTQYF.

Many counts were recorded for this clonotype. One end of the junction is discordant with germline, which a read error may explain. CDR3 sequence (DNA): TGTGCCAGCAGTATAGCGGGAGGTACCTACGAGCAGTACTTC. Translated, it gives CASSIAGGTYEQYF. The rearrangement joins TRBV12-3 or TRBV12-4 to TRBJ2-7; TRBD2 aligns across 10 bases. The CDR3 sequence is 14 residues long.

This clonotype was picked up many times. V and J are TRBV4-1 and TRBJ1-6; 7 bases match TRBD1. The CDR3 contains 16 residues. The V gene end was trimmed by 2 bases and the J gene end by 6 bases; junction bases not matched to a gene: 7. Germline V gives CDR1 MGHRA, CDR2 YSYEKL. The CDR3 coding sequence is TGCGCCAGCAGCCAACCTACCGGACAGGTTAATTCACCCCTCCACTTT. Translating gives CASSQPTGQVNSPLHF.

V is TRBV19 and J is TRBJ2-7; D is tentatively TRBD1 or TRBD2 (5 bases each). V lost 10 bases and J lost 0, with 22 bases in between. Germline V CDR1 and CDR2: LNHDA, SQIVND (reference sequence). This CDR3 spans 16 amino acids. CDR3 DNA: TGTGCCACCCGGGGCTTTGTTGCTCTAAGCTCCTACGAGCAGTACTTC. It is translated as CATRGFVALSSYEQYF.

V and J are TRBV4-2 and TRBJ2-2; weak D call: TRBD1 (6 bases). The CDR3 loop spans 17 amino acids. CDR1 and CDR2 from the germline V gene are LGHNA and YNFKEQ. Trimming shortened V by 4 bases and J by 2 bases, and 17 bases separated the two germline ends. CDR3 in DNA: TGTGCCAGCAGCCTGAGGGGGAGCCGACCTAACACCGGGGAGCTGTTTTTT. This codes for CASSLRGSRPNTGELFF.

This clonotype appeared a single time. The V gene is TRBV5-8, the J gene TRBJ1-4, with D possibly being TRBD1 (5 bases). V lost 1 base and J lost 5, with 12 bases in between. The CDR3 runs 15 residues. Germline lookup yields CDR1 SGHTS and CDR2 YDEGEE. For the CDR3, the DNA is TGTGCCAGCAGCTTGACAGAACAGGCAAATGAAAAACTGTTTTTT. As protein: CASSLTEQANEKLFF.

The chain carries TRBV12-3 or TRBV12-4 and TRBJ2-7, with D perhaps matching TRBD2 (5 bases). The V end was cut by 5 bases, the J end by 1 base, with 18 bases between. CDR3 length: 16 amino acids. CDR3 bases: TGTGCCAGCAGTCCCGACCGGACTCGAAAATCCTACGAGCAGTACTTC. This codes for CASSPDRTRKSYEQYF.

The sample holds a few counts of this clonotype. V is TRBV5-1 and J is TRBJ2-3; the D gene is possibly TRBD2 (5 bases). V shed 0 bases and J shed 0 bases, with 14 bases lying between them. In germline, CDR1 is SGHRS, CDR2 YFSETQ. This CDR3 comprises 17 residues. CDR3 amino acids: CASSLDEERPSTDTQYF. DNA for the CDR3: TGCGCCAGCAGCTTGGACGAGGAGCGGCCTAGCACAGATACGCAGTATTTT.

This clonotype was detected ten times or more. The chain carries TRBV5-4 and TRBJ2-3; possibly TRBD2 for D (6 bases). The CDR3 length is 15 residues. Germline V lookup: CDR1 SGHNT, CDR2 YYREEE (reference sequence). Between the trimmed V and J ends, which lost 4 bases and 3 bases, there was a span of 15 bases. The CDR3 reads CASSPGTLETDTQYF. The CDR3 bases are TGTGCCAGCAGCCCTGGGACTTTGGAAACAGATACGCAGTATTTT.

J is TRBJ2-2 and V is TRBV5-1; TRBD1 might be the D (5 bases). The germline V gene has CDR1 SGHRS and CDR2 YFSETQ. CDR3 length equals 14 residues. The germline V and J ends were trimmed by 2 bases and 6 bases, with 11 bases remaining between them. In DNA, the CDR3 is TGCGCCAGCAGCTTAGTTAAAGGGGCCGGGGAGCTGTTTTTT. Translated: CASSLVKGAGELFF. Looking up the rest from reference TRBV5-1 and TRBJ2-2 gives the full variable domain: KAGVTQTPRYLIKTRGQQVTLSCSPISGHRSVSWYQQTPGQGLQFLFEYFSETQRNKGNFPGRFSGRQFSNSRSEMNVSTLELGDSALYLCASSLVKGAGELFFGEGSRLTVL.